These T cell receptor beta chains were read from a single sample in a study of cytomegalovirus exposure and HLA in healthy donors. The data were produced by immunoSEQ multiplex PCR, yet TCRdb's version contains in-frame clones alone and is incomplete. The sample has about 120,000 clones, approximately 80% seen once. Specimen: PBMCs. The receptors were sampled from a man between 35 and 55 years old in good health and CMV-seronegative. The CDR3 runs from the conserved cysteine through the conserved F or W. The order of the fields is D gene, J gene, V gene, clone size, CDR3 protein, CDR3 DNA. D genes are given only for firm matches. Size values are once, few and many counts, or a class for expanded clones, and some rows have none.

D: NA; J: TRBJ1-2; V: TRBV28; size: NA; CDR3: CASSLYEATSDGYTF; DNA: TGTGCCAGCAGTTTATACGAGGCAACCAGCGATGGCTACACCTTC
D: NA; J: TRBJ2-1; V: TRBV7-2; size: NA; CDR3: CASSLANYNEQFF; DNA: TGTGCCAGCAGCTTAGCCAATTACAATGAGCAGTTCTTC
D: NA; J: TRBJ2-7; V: TRBV19; size: few; CDR3: CASSDLGLEQYF; DNA: TGTGCCAGTTCTGACCTGGGGCTCGAGCAGTACTTC
D: TRBD1; J: TRBJ2-1; V: TRBV10-3; size: NA; CDR3: CAISLGQDNEQFF; DNA: TGTGCCATCAGTTTAGGACAGGACAATGAGCAGTTCTTC
D: NA; J: TRBJ2-7; V: TRBV5-1; size: NA; CDR3: CASSFSFGNDYEQYF; DNA: TGCGCCAGCAGCTTTTCCTTCGGGAACGACTACGAGCAGTACTTC
D: TRBD1; J: TRBJ1-1; V: TRBV7-2; size: NA; CDR3: CASSPTGTEAFF; DNA: TGTGCCAGCAGCCCGACAGGGACTGAAGCTTTCTTT
D: TRBD1; J: TRBJ1-4; V: TRBV5-1; size: NA; CDR3: CASSFGDRVRFDEKLFF; DNA: TGCGCCAGCAGCTTTGGGGACAGGGTGAGGTTTGATGAAAAACTGTTTTTT
D: TRBD1; J: TRBJ2-7; V: TRBV15; size: NA; CDR3: CATSRAGTGPYEQYF; DNA: TGTGCCACCAGCAGAGCCGGGACAGGGCCCTACGAGCAGTACTTC
D: NA; J: TRBJ1-2; V: TRBV6-5; size: NA; CDR3: CASSSDTFYGYTF; DNA: TGTGCCAGCAGTTCCGACACTTTCTATGGCTACACCTTC
D: NA; J: TRBJ1-5; V: TRBV7-9; size: NA; CDR3: CASSGRQVDQPQHF; DNA: TGTGCCAGCAGCGGAAGGCAGGTAGATCAGCCCCAGCATTTT
D: NA; J: TRBJ2-7; V: TRBV6-5; size: NA; CDR3: CASSYSGGSGGHEQYF; DNA: TGTGCCAGCAGTTACTCAGGGGGTTCTGGGGGCCACGAGCAGTACTTC
D: NA; J: TRBJ2-5; V: TRBV19; size: NA; CDR3: CASSRAPETQYF; DNA: TGTGCCAGTAGCAGGGCCCCAGAGACCCAGTACTTC
D: NA; J: TRBJ1-3; V: TRBV25-1; size: NA; CDR3: CASSELGEVRNTIYF; DNA: TGTGCCAGCAGTGAATTAGGGGAAGTGAGAAACACCATATATTTT
D: TRBD1; J: TRBJ1-2; V: TRBV19; size: few; CDR3: CATRDRDNYGYTF; DNA: TGTGCCACTAGGGACAGGGATAACTATGGCTACACCTTC